These 27 T cell receptor beta chains share one sample of origin, sequenced in a study of blood T cell repertoires in COVID-19. Sequenced by immunoSEQ multiplex PCR; TCRdb stores in-frame clones only, minus some. The sample contains around 64,000 clones, around 83% of which appear only once. The source material was peripheral blood. The receptor set was obtained from a human donor in a cohort sampled during active COVID-19.

CDR3 bases: TGTGCCAGCAGTTTATCGGGACAACGCTATGGCTACACCTTC. This translates into CASSLSGQRYGYTF. The J gene is TRBJ1-2, the V gene TRBV27, with TRBD1 as a possible D gene (6 bases). Germline CDR1 reads MNHEY; CDR2 reads SMNVEV (reference sequence). This CDR3 is built from 14 residues. V lost 0 bases and J lost 4, with 9 bases in between.

This clone was recorded a few times. J is TRBJ2-7 and V is TRBV29-1; 7 nucleotides line up with TRBD2. Per germline, CDR1 SQVTM and CDR2 ANQGSEA. J gave up 6 bases and V 6 bases, and 11 bases lay outside the gene matches. The CDR3 length is 13 residues. In DNA, the CDR3 is TGCAGCGTGAGAGCGGGGCCCCGGGGCGAGCAGTACGTC. This sequence encodes CSVRAGPRGEQYV.

The J gene is TRBJ2-7, the V gene TRBV29-1; D is possibly TRBD1 (6 bases). V was cut by 4 bases and J by 1 base, with 14 bases left in between. The CDR3 is made up of 14 amino acids. Germline CDR1 and CDR2: SQVTM and ANQGSEA. The CDR3 region has the DNA TGCAGCGTTGCGGCTACAGGGTCTTCCTACGAGCAGTACTTC. Amino acid sequence: CSVAATGSSYEQYF.

The rearrangement links TRBV27 to TRBJ1-6, with a weak D call TRBD1 (6 bases). Germline values: CDR1 MNHEY, CDR2 SMNVEV (reference sequence). The CDR3 runs to 15 residues. V lost 3 bases, J lost 10 bases, and 16 bases lay in between. Written as DNA, the CDR3 is TGTGCCAGCAGTTTTTCGGCAGGGGCTCGATCACCCCTCCACTTT. Encoded protein: CASSFSAGARSPLHF.

The chain carries TRBV7-6 and TRBJ2-7, with D perhaps matching TRBD1 (5 bases). From germline, CDR1 is SGHVS and CDR2 FNYEAQ. The CDR3 extends over 14 amino acids. V was trimmed by 2 bases and J by 4 bases, leaving 12 bases between them. The CDR3 reads CASSLTEGAYEQYF. CDR3 coding DNA: TGTGCCAGCAGCTTAACGGAAGGGGCGTACGAGCAGTACTTC.

This chain connects TRBV7-8 to TRBJ2-7; unclear D gene. V lost 3 bases and J 5 bases, leaving 11 bases between the germline ends. The V gene's germline CDR1 is SGHVS and CDR2 FQNEAQ. The CDR3 totals 13 residues. In nucleotides, the CDR3 is TGTGCCAGCAGCTTCGGTCTCGGTAACGAGCAGTACTTC. Its protein product is CASSFGLGNEQYF.

The rearrangement joins TRBV11-2 to TRBJ1-3; the D is unclear. The CDR3 sequence is 14 residues long. The V end was cut by 4 bases, the J end by 2 bases, with 9 bases between. Germline V gives CDR1 SGHAT, CDR2 FQNNGV. CDR3 amino acids: CASSSRLTGNTIYF. CDR3 nucleotides: TGTGCCAGCAGCTCCAGGTTAACTGGAAACACCATATATTTT.

The chain links TRBV7-8 to TRBJ1-4; tentatively, D is TRBD1 (6 bases). V lost 2 bases to trimming and J lost 3 bases, with 10 bases between them. The CDR3 extends over 15 amino acids. Germline lookup yields CDR1 SGHVS and CDR2 FQNEAQ. The CDR3 loop is CASSLTGQANEKLFF. The CDR3 coding sequence is TGTGCCAGCAGCTTAACAGGGCAGGCTAATGAAAAACTGTTTTTT.

V usage is TRBV15 and J usage is TRBJ2-7; 14 bases map to TRBD2. The CDR3 contains 16 residues. The V segment lost 1 base and the J segment 5 bases; nucleotides outside the gene matches: 4. Germline V gives CDR1 LNHNV, CDR2 YYDKDF (reference sequence). CDR3 loop: CATSRGGTSGGHEQYF. The CDR3 DNA is TGTGCCACCAGCAGAGGGGGGACTAGCGGGGGCCACGAGCAGTACTTC.

This clone has just a few counts. V is TRBV19 and J is TRBJ1-1, with D possibly matching TRBD1 (5 bases). This CDR3 contains 17 residues. CDR1 and CDR2 (germline): LNHDA, SQIVND (reference sequence). The V and J ends lost 7 bases and 5 bases respectively, with 26 bases between them. The CDR3 DNA follows: TGTGCCAGTACCCACGGGGTGACGGAGGGGAGTAGAACTGAAGCTTTCTTT. It translates to CASTHGVTEGSRTEAFF.

The DNA for the CDR3 is TGTGCCATCAGTGAAGTACTCAACACTGAAGCTTTCTTT. Translation gives CAISEVLNTEAFF. The V gene is TRBV10-3, the J gene TRBJ1-1; D gene ambiguous. The germline V gene encodes CDR1 ENHRY and CDR2 SYGVKD. V was clipped by 3 bases and J by 2 bases, with 7 bases between them. The CDR3 runs 13 residues.

The chain has TRBV7-9 and TRBJ1-5; unclear D gene. Looked up from germline, CDR1 is SEHNR and CDR2 is FQNEAQ (reference sequence). The CDR3 totals 14 residues. Trimming cost V 6 bases and J 5 bases, with 14 bases left between them. CDR3 DNA: TGTGCCAGCAGTCCACACGGAGCTGATCAGCCCCAGCATTTT. Its protein is CASSPHGADQPQHF.

By sample share, this clone is medium-sized. The chain joins TRBV2 to TRBJ2-1; 9 nucleotides match TRBD1. Per germline, CDR1 SNHLY and CDR2 FYNNEI. J was trimmed by 9 bases and V by 10 bases; bases with no gene match: 10. The CDR3 sequence is 13 residues long. CDR3 nucleotides: TGTGCCACCCCTCGGGACAGGGCGGCTGAGCAGTTCTTC. Its translation: CATPRDRAAEQFF. Combining the CDR3 with reference TRBV2 and TRBJ2-1 gives the whole variable domain EPEVTQTPSHQVTQMGQEVILRCVPISNHLYFYWYRQILGQKVEFLVSFYNNEISEKSEIFDDQFSVERPDGSNFTLKIRSTKLEDSAMYFCATPRDRAAEQFFGPGTRLTVL.

The rearrangement uses TRBV19 and TRBJ2-7; 9 positions agree with TRBD1. V was pared by 4 bases and J by 6 bases, with 4 bases of the junction left unmatched. Germline CDR1 reads LNHDA; CDR2 reads SQIVND (reference sequence). This CDR3 is 13 amino acids long. The chain's CDR3 is CASSSWTGAEQYV. The CDR3 bases are TGTGCCAGTAGTAGCTGGACAGGGGCCGAGCAGTACGTC.

Here the CDR3 reads CASGSATSGGETQYF. CDR3 DNA sequence: TGTGCTAGTGGTTCCGCCACTAGCGGGGGGGAGACCCAGTACTTC. The genes are TRBV12-5 and TRBJ2-5; 12 bases agree with TRBD2. The V segment lost 4 bases and the J segment 5 bases; nucleotides outside the gene matches: 5. There are 15 residues in the CDR3. Germline assignment: CDR1 LGHNT and CDR2 FRNRAP. Complete variable domain (other parts from reference TRBV12-5 and TRBJ2-5): DARVTQTPRHKVTEMGQEVTMRCQPILGHNTVFWYRQTMMQGLELLAYFRNRAPLDDSGMPKDRFSAEMPDATLATLKIQPSEPRDSAVYFCASGSATSGGETQYFGPGTRLLVL.

The V gene is TRBV6-5, the J gene TRBJ1-4, with a possible D match to TRBD1 (5 bases). Trimming pared 2 bases from V and 7 bases from J, leaving 14 bases between. The germline gives CDR1 MNHEY, CDR2 SVGAGI. This CDR3 spans 15 amino acids. The CDR3 loop reads CASSYGRAAGEKLFF. CDR3 nucleotides: TGTGCCAGCAGTTACGGCAGGGCAGCAGGTGAAAAACTGTTTTTT.

CDR3 loop: CASSRRPGTQYQETQYF. CDR3 DNA sequence: TGTGCCAGCAGCCGTCGCCCCGGGACACAGTACCAAGAGACCCAGTACTTC. The rearrangement uses TRBV3-1 (or the pseudogene TRBV3-2) and TRBJ2-5, with TRBD1 as a possible D gene (6 bases). This CDR3 spans 17 amino acids. Between the trimmed V and J ends, which lost 4 bases and 0 bases, there was a span of 18 bases. Germline CDR1 is LGHDT and CDR2 is YNNKEL (reference sequence).

V gene TRBV21-1 combines with J gene TRBJ2-5; the D call TRBD2 from the table was never checked on the DNA. TRBV21-1 is designated a pseudogene. The CDR3 is made up of 13 amino acids. The CDR3 sequence is CASSTGGGETQYF. Here the CDR3 DNA reads TGTGCCAGCAGCACCGGGGGGGGAGAGACCCAGTACTTC.

J is TRBJ2-5 and V is TRBV12-3 or TRBV12-4; 9 bases align to TRBD1. CDR3 size: 12 residues. Germline trimming cut 2 bases from V and 10 bases from J; bases unmatched to any gene: 2. CDR3 sequence (DNA): TGTGCCAGCAGTTTACGACAGGGGGACCAGTACTTC. Amino acid sequence: CASSLRQGDQYF.

V gene TRBV16 combines with J gene TRBJ1-3; 7 bases line up with TRBD1. The trim removed 4 bases at V and 0 bases at J, leaving 9 bases unmatched. CDR1 is KGHSY and CDR2 is FQNENV in the germline V gene. The CDR3 has 17 amino acids. The CDR3 region is CASSRETGALSGNTIYF. DNA for the CDR3: TGTGCCAGCAGCCGTGAAACAGGGGCCCTCTCTGGAAACACCATATATTTT.

The CDR3 loop is CASSSYRVGGWAEAFF. In DNA, the CDR3 is TGTGCCAGCAGCTCTTACCGAGTGGGGGGTTGGGCTGAAGCTTTCTTT. This chain connects TRBV5-4 to TRBJ1-1, with D perhaps TRBD1 (5 bases). V gave up 3 bases and J gave up 6 bases, with 21 bases separating them. CDR1 and CDR2 from the germline V gene are SGHNT and YYREEE (reference sequence). This CDR3 has 16 amino acids.

The CDR3 DNA follows: TGTGCCAGCAGGCTGGGACAGTCCAATCAGCCCCAGCATTTT. Encoded protein: CASRLGQSNQPQHF. V gene TRBV28 combines with J gene TRBJ1-5; 7 bases are a match to TRBD1. The CDR3 runs 14 residues. Germline V gene lookup returns CDR1 MDHEN and CDR2 SYDVKM. J gave up 3 bases and V 6 bases, and 5 bases lay outside the gene matches. Full variable domain (remainder filled in from reference TRBV28 and TRBJ1-5): DVKVTQSSRYLVKRTGEKVFLECVQDMDHENMFWYRQDPGLGLRLIYFSYDVKMKEKGDIPEGYSVSREKKERFSLILESASTNQTSMYLCASRLGQSNQPQHFGDGTRLSIL.

The chain carries TRBV6-2 or TRBV6-3 and TRBJ1-5; D is unresolved. V lost 3 bases and J 2 bases, leaving 8 bases between the germline ends. Germline V gene lookup returns CDR1 MNHEY and CDR2 SVGEGT. This CDR3 is built from 14 residues. CDR3 amino acids: CASSYGSRNQPQHF. The CDR3, as DNA: TGTGCCAGCAGTTATGGCAGTCGCAATCAGCCCCAGCATTTT.

This chain connects TRBV27 to TRBJ2-3; D perhaps matches TRBD2 (6 bases). Germline CDR1 reads MNHEY; CDR2 reads SMNVEV (reference sequence). V was shortened by 3 bases and J by 1 base, with 14 bases between the two germline ends. The CDR3 is 16 residues long. CDR3 in DNA: TGTGCCAGCAGTTTGATTGGGGGGACTGGCACAGATACGCAGTATTTT. Translating gives CASSLIGGTGTDTQYF.

A single count supports this clone. The gene calls are TRBV19 and TRBJ2-5; 7 bases line up with TRBD2. The J segment lost 6 bases and the V segment lost 4 bases, leaving 5 bases of the junction unmatched. CDR1 LNHDA and CDR2 SQIVND come from the germline V gene (reference sequence). The CDR3 length is 13 residues. DNA of the CDR3: TGTGCCAGTAGTAGCGGGGGAAGTAAGACCCAGTACTTC. Encoded protein: CASSSGGSKTQYF.

V usage is TRBV6-5 and J usage is TRBJ2-4; D perhaps matches TRBD2 (6 bases). V was shortened by 5 bases and J by 3 bases, with 14 bases between the two germline ends. Germline assignment: CDR1 MNHEY and CDR2 SVGAGI. The CDR3 covers 15 residues. The CDR3 DNA sequence: TGTGCCAGCAGTACCTTAGCGGCGGGCAAAAACATTCAGTACTTC. Translation gives CASSTLAAGKNIQYF.

This clone has only a few counts. V usage is TRBV7-9 and J usage is TRBJ1-2; D unresolved. The CDR3 runs to 9 residues. The germline CDR1 and CDR2 sequences are SEHNR and FQNEAQ (reference sequence). V dropped 11 bases and J dropped 3 bases, with 4 bases sitting between them. The CDR3 nucleotides read TGTGCCGGCTACTATGGCTACACCTTC. This codes for CAGYYGYTF. Complete variable domain (other parts from reference TRBV7-9 and TRBJ1-2): DTGVSQNPRHKITKRGQNVTFRCDPISEHNRLYWYRQTLGQGPEFLTYFQNEAQLEKSRLLSDRFSAERPKGSFSTLEIQRTEQGDSAMYLCAGYYGYTFGSGTRLTVV.